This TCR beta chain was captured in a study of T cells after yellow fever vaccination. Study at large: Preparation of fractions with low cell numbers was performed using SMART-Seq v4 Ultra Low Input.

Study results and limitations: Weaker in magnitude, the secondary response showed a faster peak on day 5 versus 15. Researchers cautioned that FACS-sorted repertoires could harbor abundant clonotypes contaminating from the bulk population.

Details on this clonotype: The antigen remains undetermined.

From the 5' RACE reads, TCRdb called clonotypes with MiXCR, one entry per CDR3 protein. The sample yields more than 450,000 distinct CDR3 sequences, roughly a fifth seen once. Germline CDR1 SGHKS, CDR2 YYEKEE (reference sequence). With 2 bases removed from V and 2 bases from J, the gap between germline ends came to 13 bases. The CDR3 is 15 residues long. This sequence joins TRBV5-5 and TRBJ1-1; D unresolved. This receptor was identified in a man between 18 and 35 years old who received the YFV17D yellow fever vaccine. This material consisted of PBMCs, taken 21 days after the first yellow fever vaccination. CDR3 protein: CASSFSYGVNTEAFF. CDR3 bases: TGTGCCAGCAGCTTCTCCTACGGAGTCAACACTGAAGCTTTCTTT.